A selection of T cell receptor beta chains follows, all from one sample in a study of T cell changes during pregnancy in multiple sclerosis. Sequencing used immunoSEQ multiplex PCR; TCRdb keeps in-frame clones, though not all of them. This table has roughly 32,000 clones, over 85% appearing once. The sample here was CD4+ T cells from peripheral blood mononuclear cells, taken in the second trimester of pregnancy. These receptor sequences come from a female donor in good health, enrolled as a control in a pregnancy study. The CDR3 runs from the conserved cysteine through the conserved F or W. D genes are given only for firm matches. A row's size may be missing; if present it is once, few, many or a size class.

j_call: TRBJ1-1
d_call: NA
clone_size: NA
v_call: TRBV25-1
cdr3_length: 13
cdr3_nt: TGTGCCAGTATAGCTCCAGGGGCCACTGAAGCTTTCTTT
cdr3_aa: CASIAPGATEAFF

j_call: TRBJ2-7
d_call: TRBD1
clone_size: NA
v_call: TRBV5-1
cdr3_length: 12
cdr3_nt: TGCGCCAGCAGCACGGGACAGTACGAGCAGTACTTC
cdr3_aa: CASSTGQYEQYF

j_call: TRBJ1-5
d_call: NA
clone_size: few
v_call: TRBV30
cdr3_length: 15
cdr3_nt: TGTGCCTGGAGTGAAAAGGGGTGGGGTTATCAGCCCCAGCATTTT
cdr3_aa: CAWSEKGWGYQPQHF

j_call: TRBJ1-5
d_call: TRBD1
clone_size: NA
v_call: TRBV6-1
cdr3_length: 15
cdr3_nt: TGTGCCAGCAATCCTCTCGGGACAGCCGATCAGCCCCAGCATTTT
cdr3_aa: CASNPLGTADQPQHF

j_call: TRBJ2-1
d_call: NA
clone_size: NA
v_call: TRBV7-6
cdr3_length: 14
cdr3_nt: TGTGCCAGCAGCTTCGGGGGGCGAAACAATGAGCAGTTCTTC
cdr3_aa: CASSFGGRNNEQFF

j_call: TRBJ1-1
d_call: TRBD1
clone_size: NA
v_call: TRBV4-2
cdr3_length: 15
cdr3_nt: TGTGCCAGCAGCCAAGGCTCCGGACAGGAGGATGAAGCTTTCTTT
cdr3_aa: CASSQGSGQEDEAFF

j_call: TRBJ1-2
d_call: NA
clone_size: NA
v_call: TRBV27
cdr3_length: 16
cdr3_nt: TGTGCCAGCAGTTCCTATTACGTGCAGGGAAGTGACGGCTACACCTTC
cdr3_aa: CASSSYYVQGSDGYTF

j_call: TRBJ1-1
d_call: NA
clone_size: few
v_call: TRBV30
cdr3_length: 13
cdr3_nt: TGTGCCTGCTCCAGGGGTATGAACACTGAAGCTTTCTTT
cdr3_aa: CACSRGMNTEAFF

j_call: TRBJ2-7
d_call: TRBD1
clone_size: few
v_call: TRBV10-3
cdr3_length: 15
cdr3_nt: TGTGCCATCAGTGAGTCGACGACAGGGGGATACGAGCAGTACTTC
cdr3_aa: CAISESTTGGYEQYF

j_call: TRBJ1-2
d_call: TRBD1
clone_size: NA
v_call: TRBV19
cdr3_length: 12
cdr3_nt: TGTGCCAGTACCGCACAGGGGTGGGGCTACACCTTC
cdr3_aa: CASTAQGWGYTF

j_call: TRBJ2-1
d_call: NA
clone_size: NA
v_call: TRBV2
cdr3_length: 14
cdr3_nt: TGTGCCACCTCCCCCGCGGGAATATTTGAGGAGCAGTTCTTC
cdr3_aa: CATSPAGIFEEQFF

j_call: TRBJ1-2
d_call: NA
clone_size: NA
v_call: TRBV6-5
cdr3_length: 13
cdr3_nt: TGTGCCAGCAGTCCCGAGTATAACTATGGCTACACCTTC
cdr3_aa: CASSPEYNYGYTF

j_call: TRBJ1-3
d_call: NA
clone_size: NA
v_call: TRBV7-6
cdr3_length: 16
cdr3_nt: TGTGCCAGCAGCTTAGGTACAGCTCACTCTGGAAACACCATATATTTT
cdr3_aa: CASSLGTAHSGNTIYF

j_call: TRBJ1-2
d_call: NA
clone_size: NA
v_call: TRBV30
cdr3_length: 8
cdr3_nt: TGTGCCCAGGAAGGCTACACCTTC
cdr3_aa: CAQEGYTF

j_call: TRBJ2-7
d_call: TRBD1
clone_size: few
v_call: TRBV18
cdr3_length: 14
cdr3_nt: TGTGCCAGCTCACCCACGGGACAGACCTACGAGCAGTACTTC
cdr3_aa: CASSPTGQTYEQYF

j_call: TRBJ2-7
d_call: TRBD1
clone_size: NA
v_call: TRBV25-1
cdr3_length: 15
cdr3_nt: TGTGCCAGCAGTTCAGGGGGGCAGGGGGCGCCCAGGCAGTACTTC
cdr3_aa: CASSSGGQGAPRQYF

j_call: TRBJ2-7
d_call: NA
clone_size: NA
v_call: TRBV28
cdr3_length: 13
cdr3_nt: TGTGCCAGCAGTCAACCGGAGATCAGAGAGCAGTACTTC
cdr3_aa: CASSQPEIREQYF

j_call: TRBJ2-1
d_call: TRBD2
clone_size: NA
v_call: TRBV19
cdr3_length: 23
cdr3_nt: TGTGCCAGTAGCCCTCAAAATGGGGTTCCGGGACTAGCGGGAGGTGGCTCCTACAATGAGCAGTTCTTC
cdr3_aa: CASSPQNGVPGLAGGGSYNEQFF

j_call: TRBJ2-3
d_call: NA
clone_size: NA
v_call: TRBV9
cdr3_length: 16
cdr3_nt: TGTGCCAGCAGCGTAGGAGCCGGACTGGGCACAGATACGCAGTATTTT
cdr3_aa: CASSVGAGLGTDTQYF

j_call: TRBJ2-3
d_call: TRBD2
clone_size: NA
v_call: TRBV6-1
cdr3_length: 15
cdr3_nt: TGTGCCTCCACAATAGCGGGGGGGAGCACAGATACGCAGTATTTT
cdr3_aa: CASTIAGGSTDTQYF

j_call: TRBJ1-2
d_call: NA
clone_size: NA
v_call: TRBV19
cdr3_length: 15
cdr3_nt: TGTGCCAGTACCTCAAATGTGGCCGGGAGGAATGGCTACACCTTC
cdr3_aa: CASTSNVAGRNGYTF

j_call: TRBJ1-6
d_call: NA
clone_size: NA
v_call: TRBV19
cdr3_length: 15
cdr3_nt: TGTGCCAGTACCTCAGGGGCCCTCCTAAATTCACCCCTCCACTTT
cdr3_aa: CASTSGALLNSPLHF

j_call: TRBJ2-7
d_call: TRBD1
clone_size: NA
v_call: TRBV30
cdr3_length: 13
cdr3_nt: TGTGCCTGGAGTGCGGGACAGGGGCATGAGCAGTACTTC
cdr3_aa: CAWSAGQGHEQYF

j_call: TRBJ1-5
d_call: NA
clone_size: NA
v_call: TRBV11-2
cdr3_length: 14
cdr3_nt: TGTGCCAGCAGCTTAGCAGGGAATAATCAGCCCCAGCATTTT
cdr3_aa: CASSLAGNNQPQHF

j_call: TRBJ1-1
d_call: TRBD1
clone_size: NA
v_call: TRBV6-1
cdr3_length: 16
cdr3_nt: TGTGCCAGCAGTGAAGCCGTGGGACAGCCGAACACTGAAGCTTTCTTT
cdr3_aa: CASSEAVGQPNTEAFF

j_call: TRBJ1-2
d_call: NA
clone_size: NA
v_call: TRBV14
cdr3_length: 13
cdr3_nt: TGTGCCAGCAGCCAAGCCCAACAATATGGCTACACCTTC
cdr3_aa: CASSQAQQYGYTF

j_call: TRBJ1-2
d_call: NA
clone_size: NA
v_call: TRBV30
cdr3_length: 13
cdr3_nt: TGTGCCTGGAGGCCCGGGGTACTATGGAGCTACACCTTC
cdr3_aa: CAWRPGVLWSYTF

j_call: TRBJ1-1
d_call: NA
clone_size: NA
v_call: TRBV27
cdr3_length: 11
cdr3_nt: TGTGCCACTGGACACCACACTGAAGCTTTCTTT
cdr3_aa: CATGHHTEAFF

j_call: TRBJ2-3
d_call: NA
clone_size: NA
v_call: TRBV19
cdr3_length: 15
cdr3_nt: TGTGCCAGTAGTGTCCTCGGAGGGGGCCTTAATACGCAGTATTTT
cdr3_aa: CASSVLGGGLNTQYF

j_call: TRBJ2-7
d_call: NA
clone_size: NA
v_call: TRBV5-8
cdr3_length: 13
cdr3_nt: TGTGCCAGCAGCTGGGGGCCCACCTACGAGCAGTACTTC
cdr3_aa: CASSWGPTYEQYF

j_call: TRBJ2-3
d_call: TRBD2
clone_size: few
v_call: TRBV7-9
cdr3_length: 15
cdr3_nt: TGTGCCAGCAGTTTCGGACTAGCGGGCACAGATACGCAGTATTTT
cdr3_aa: CASSFGLAGTDTQYF

j_call: TRBJ1-5
d_call: TRBD1
clone_size: NA
v_call: TRBV4-1
cdr3_length: 18
cdr3_nt: TGCGCCAGCAGCCAAGACTCGGGACAGTTCTATAGCAATCAGCCCCAGCATTTT
cdr3_aa: CASSQDSGQFYSNQPQHF

j_call: TRBJ1-2
d_call: TRBD1
clone_size: NA
v_call: TRBV28
cdr3_length: 14
cdr3_nt: TGTGCCAGCAGTTTAGGAGGGGGCGCGGGTGGCTACACCTTC
cdr3_aa: CASSLGGGAGGYTF

j_call: TRBJ1-6
d_call: TRBD1
clone_size: NA
v_call: TRBV19
cdr3_length: 16
cdr3_nt: TGTGCCAGTAGCGCGGACAGGGAATCCTATAATTCACCCCTCCACTTT
cdr3_aa: CASSADRESYNSPLHF

j_call: TRBJ1-1
d_call: NA
clone_size: NA
v_call: TRBV7-9
cdr3_length: 13
cdr3_nt: TGTGCCAGCAGCCCTGCGGGGTACACTGAAGCTTTCTTT
cdr3_aa: CASSPAGYTEAFF

j_call: TRBJ2-5
d_call: NA
clone_size: NA
v_call: TRBV30
cdr3_length: 11
cdr3_nt: TGTGCCTGGAGTGTTCAGGAGACCCAGTACTTC
cdr3_aa: CAWSVQETQYF

j_call: TRBJ2-7
d_call: TRBD2
clone_size: NA
v_call: TRBV7-2
cdr3_length: 16
cdr3_nt: TGTGCCAGCAGCTCCGGACCGCTAGCGGGGGACTACGAGCAGTACTTC
cdr3_aa: CASSSGPLAGDYEQYF

j_call: TRBJ1-2
d_call: NA
clone_size: NA
v_call: TRBV19
cdr3_length: 16
cdr3_nt: TGTGCCAGTAGTATGGGGACTCTTTTAGCTAACTATGGCTACACCTTC
cdr3_aa: CASSMGTLLANYGYTF

j_call: TRBJ2-7
d_call: TRBD2
clone_size: NA
v_call: TRBV4-1
cdr3_length: 16
cdr3_nt: TGCGCCAGCAGCCAAGAACTAGCGGGAGTAATTTACGAGCAGTACTTC
cdr3_aa: CASSQELAGVIYEQYF

j_call: TRBJ2-2
d_call: TRBD2
clone_size: NA
v_call: TRBV15
cdr3_length: 16
cdr3_nt: TGTGCCACCAGCAGAGATCTAGCGGGGGCCACCGGGGAGCTGTTTTTT
cdr3_aa: CATSRDLAGATGELFF

j_call: TRBJ1-5
d_call: NA
clone_size: NA
v_call: TRBV19
cdr3_length: 13
cdr3_nt: TGTGCCAGTAGTATTTTACAGAATCAGCCCCAGCATTTT
cdr3_aa: CASSILQNQPQHF